This T cell receptor (beta chain) is drawn from a study of blood T cell repertoires in COVID-19. Study summary: PBMCs, B-cell-depleted T cells, or T cells provided the cDNA or gDNA that made up the material.

Assay used: immunoSEQ multiplex PCR; TCRdb lists only in-frame clones, some missing. The sample holds approximately 200,000 clones, 85% seen once. V was shortened by 1 base and J by 6 bases, with 12 bases between the two germline ends. In germline, CDR1 is SEHNR, CDR2 FQNEAQ (reference sequence). This CDR3 has 14 amino acids. Participants were aged about 18 to 100 years, lived in around 22 US areas, and enrolled virtually. Assignment of participants to cohorts was predicated upon participant-reported clinical history. The V call is TRBV7-9, the J call TRBJ1-2; TRBD1 is a possible D gene (6 bases). The specimen was PBMCs or T cells enriched from blood (not recorded which). This TCR came from a man aged 35-49 years who had recovered from COVID-19. The CDR3 DNA follows: TGTGCCAGCAGCTTAGATCGCAGGGGAAATGGCTACACCTTC. Its translation is CASSLDRRGNGYTF.